One sample yielded the 19 T cell receptor beta chains listed below, sequenced in a study of cytomegalovirus exposure and HLA in healthy donors. The PCR was carried out with 60 Vbeta primers and 13 Jbeta primers. Some clones are missing from TCRdb's copy, which holds only in-frame ones; the method was immunoSEQ multiplex PCR. The sample has approximately 220,000 clones; 65% to 85% are singletons. The sample taken for sequencing was PBMCs. These receptors came from a boy between 2 and 10 years old in good health and CMV-seronegative.

About this clone itself: This same CDR3 is encoded by further DNA sequences in the sample. The chain has TRBV2 and TRBJ2-7, with TRBD1 matching over 7 bases. After removal of 6 bases from V and 3 bases from J, the junction contained 5 bases not matched to a gene. CDR1 SNHLY and CDR2 FYNNEI come from the germline V gene. The CDR3 consists of 13 residues. DNA of the CDR3: TGTGCCAGCAGCCCGGACAGGCTCTACGAGCAGTACTTC. This sequence encodes CASSPDRLYEQYF. Based on the CDR3 plus reference TRBV2 and TRBJ2-7, the full variable domain is EPEVTQTPSHQVTQMGQEVILRCVPISNHLYFYWYRQILGQKVEFLVSFYNNEISEKSEIFDDQFSVERPDGSNFTLKIRSTKLEDSAMYFCASSPDRLYEQYFGPGTRLTVT.

The chain employs TRBV5-1 and TRBJ2-1; TRBD2 matches 8 bases. The V segment lost 0 bases and the J segment 0 bases; nucleotides outside the gene matches: 2. CDR1 and CDR2 from the germline V gene are SGHRS and YFSETQ. The CDR3 has 16 residues. The DNA for the CDR3 is TGCGCCAGCAGCTTGGCGGGAGGGACCTCCTACAATGAGCAGTTCTTC. It translates to CASSLAGGTSYNEQFF.

The chain is built from TRBV5-5 and TRBJ2-5; 8 bases align to TRBD1. V was clipped by 0 bases and J by 12 bases; unmatched bases: 4. Per germline, CDR1 SGHKS and CDR2 YYEKEE (reference sequence). This CDR3 contains 12 residues. CDR3 residues: CASSLAGGQEYF. For the CDR3, the DNA is TGTGCCAGCAGCTTGGCCGGGGGACAGGAGTACTTC. The whole variable domain, filled in from reference TRBV5-5 and TRBJ2-5, reads DAGVTQSPTHLIKTRGQQVTLRCSPISGHKSVSWYQQVLGQGPQFIFQYYEKEERGRGNFPDRFSARQFPNYSSELNVNALLLGDSALYLCASSLAGGQEYFGPGTRLLVL.

A note on this clone: One junction end disagrees with the germline gene, perhaps due to a read error. The rearrangement links TRBV7-7 to TRBJ2-1; 10 nucleotides line up with TRBD2. From germline, CDR1 is SSHAT and CDR2 FNYEAQ (reference sequence). There are 17 residues in the CDR3. The CDR3: CASSLGKGLASNNEQFF. CDR3 nucleotide sequence: TGTGCTAGCAGCTTGGGGAAGGGACTAGCGTCGAACAATGAGCAGTTCTTC.

This chain uses TRBV6-6 with TRBJ2-3; 11 bases line up with TRBD2. In germline, CDR1 is MNHNY, CDR2 SVGAGI (reference sequence). V was clipped by 6 bases and J by 2 bases; unmatched bases: 7. CDR3 length equals 16 residues. CDR3 sequence (DNA): TGTGCCAGCAGCAGTAGCGGGGGGGCGATCACAGATACGCAGTATTTT. Translated, it gives CASSSSGGAITDTQYF.

The gene calls are TRBV7-9 and TRBJ1-2; no reliable D call. CDR3 length: 12 amino acids. Germline-derived CDR1 and CDR2 are SEHNR and FQNEAQ (reference sequence). V was trimmed by 11 bases and J by 8 bases, leaving 18 bases between them. CDR3 nucleotide sequence: TGTGCCCTTGACGATCCCCGAGGGGGCTACACCTTC. Translated: CALDDPRGGYTF.

The CDR3 bases are TGTGCCAGCACTTGGACTAGCGACCTCTACGAGCAGTACTTC. It codes for CASTWTSDLYEQYF. This sequence joins TRBV28 and TRBJ2-7; 9 positions agree with TRBD2. This CDR3 region has 14 residues. Looked up from germline, CDR1 is MDHEN and CDR2 is SYDVKM. The J segment lost 3 bases and the V segment lost 7 bases, leaving 7 bases of the junction unmatched.

The chain carries TRBV9 and TRBJ1-1, with 9 bases fitting TRBD1. V was clipped by 3 bases and J by 4 bases; unmatched bases: 10. The germline gives CDR1 SGDLS, CDR2 YYNGEE. The CDR3 consists of 16 residues. CDR3 nucleotides: TGTGCCAGCAGCGCTTCCGGGACAGGGAACCCCACTGAAGCTTTCTTT. This gives the protein CASSASGTGNPTEAFF.

This sequence joins TRBV27 and TRBJ2-1, with D possibly TRBD2 on 7 matching bases. Trimming removed 6 bases from V and 5 bases from J, with 17 bases in between. The CDR3 has 15 amino acids. Germline assignment: CDR1 MNHEY and CDR2 SMNVEV (reference sequence). As DNA, the CDR3 is TGTGCCAGCAGCAAACGGGGGGCTTATAACAATGAGCAGTTCTTC. Its protein is CASSKRGAYNNEQFF.

This clone occurred once. The chain employs TRBV7-9 and TRBJ2-1; TRBD2 agrees at 7 bases. Germline V lookup: CDR1 SEHNR, CDR2 FQNEAQ (reference sequence). V trimming: 5 bases; J trimming: 7 bases; junction bases outside the gene matches: 8. The CDR3 spans 14 residues. This CDR3 reads CASSLGGGLNEQFF. CDR3 DNA: TGTGCCAGCAGCCTAGGCGGGGGTCTGAATGAGCAGTTCTTC.

The V gene is TRBV6-1, the J gene TRBJ2-5; 10 bases are shared with TRBD1. There are 13 residues in the CDR3. CDR1 and CDR2 from the germline V gene are MNHNS and SASEGT. As DNA, the CDR3 is TGTGTCATCAGGGACAGGGGTGGGGAGACCCAGTACTTC. It specifies CVIRDRGGETQYF.

As for this clone: This same CDR3 is encoded by further DNA sequences in the sample. The chain couples TRBV27 to TRBJ2-7, with 9 positions matching TRBD1. CDR3 length: 18 amino acids. After removal of 5 bases from V and 0 bases from J, the junction contained 14 bases not matched to a gene. CDR1 MNHEY and CDR2 SMNVEV come from the germline V gene (reference sequence). CDR3 amino acids: CASSLPRTGETGSYEQYF. The CDR3 DNA reads TGTGCCAGCAGTCTCCCCCGGACAGGGGAAACGGGCTCCTACGAGCAGTACTTC.

V gene TRBV13 combines with J gene TRBJ2-3; 8 nucleotides align to TRBD2. Germline V gene data show CDR1 as PRHDT and CDR2 as FYEKMQ (reference sequence). J was trimmed by 2 bases and V by 5 bases; bases with no gene match: 9. The CDR3 is 16 amino acids. The CDR3 nucleotides are TGTGCCAGCAGCCGTTGGACTAGCTTTGACACAGATACGCAGTATTTT. It is translated as CASSRWTSFDTDTQYF.

The J gene is TRBJ1-5, the V gene TRBV6-1; the D gene is possibly TRBD1 (6 bases). With 3 bases removed from V and 7 bases from J, the gap between germline ends came to 10 bases. This CDR3 is built from 13 residues. CDR1 MNHNS and CDR2 SASEGT come from the germline V gene. This chain's CDR3 is CASSEGALQPQHF. In DNA form, the CDR3 reads TGTGCCAGCAGTGAGGGGGCACTGCAGCCCCAGCATTTT.

This clone was seen just once. The V and J genes are TRBV30 and TRBJ1-5; 7 bases are a match to TRBD1. Germline CDR1 reads GTSNPN; CDR2 reads SVGIG (reference sequence). This CDR3 has 14 residues. Unmatched junction bases numbered 5, after V lost 3 bases and J lost 3 bases. The DNA of the CDR3 is TGTGCCTGGAGCCCGGGACAGTCCAATCAGCCCCAGCATTTT. Its translation is CAWSPGQSNQPQHF.

The J gene is TRBJ1-2, the V gene TRBV6-5, with D possibly TRBD1 on 5 matching bases. The V end was cut by 0 bases, the J end by 2 bases, with 7 bases between. The germline CDR1 and CDR2 sequences are MNHEY and SVGAGI. The CDR3 covers 14 residues. The CDR3 sequence: CASSYSPGNYGYTF. The CDR3 DNA reads TGTGCCAGCAGTTACTCGCCAGGGAACTATGGCTACACCTTC.

The rearrangement links TRBV13 to TRBJ2-5; TRBD2 matches at 14 bases. Trimming at V came to 5 bases and at J to 7 bases, leaving 9 bases not matched to a gene. The germline V gene encodes CDR1 PRHDT and CDR2 FYEKMQ (reference sequence). This CDR3 comprises 16 residues. As DNA, the CDR3 is TGTGCCAGCAGCGGCCGACTAGCGGGGGGGACCTGGACCCAGTACTTC. This codes for CASSGRLAGGTWTQYF.

The gene calls are TRBV6-5 and TRBJ1-3, with D possibly being TRBD1 (6 bases). Germline CDR1 MNHEY, CDR2 SVGAGI. The CDR3 length is 15 residues. V dropped 5 bases and J dropped 4 bases, with 15 bases sitting between them. The CDR3 nucleotides read TGTGCCAGCAGTCTATTCTCAGGGGCCGGAAACACCATATATTTT. It encodes CASSLFSGAGNTIYF.

The V gene is TRBV6-1, the J gene TRBJ2-7; perhaps TRBD1 as D (5 bases). From germline, CDR1 is MNHNS and CDR2 SASEGT. The CDR3 has 12 residues. The germline V and J ends were trimmed by 1 base and 11 bases, with 12 bases remaining between them. This CDR3 is CASSEGAGWKYF. For the CDR3, the DNA is TGTGCCAGCAGTGAAGGTGCAGGGTGGAAGTACTTC.